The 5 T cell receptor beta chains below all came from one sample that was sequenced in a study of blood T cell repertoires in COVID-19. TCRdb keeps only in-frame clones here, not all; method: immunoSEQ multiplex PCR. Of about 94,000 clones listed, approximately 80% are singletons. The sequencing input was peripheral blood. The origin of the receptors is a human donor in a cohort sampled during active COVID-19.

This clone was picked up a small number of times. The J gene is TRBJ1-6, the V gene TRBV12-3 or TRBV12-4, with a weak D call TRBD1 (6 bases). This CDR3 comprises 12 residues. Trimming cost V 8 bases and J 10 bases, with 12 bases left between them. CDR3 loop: CASGQGQSPLHF. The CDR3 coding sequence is TGTGCCAGCGGCCAGGGACAATCACCCCTCCACTTT.

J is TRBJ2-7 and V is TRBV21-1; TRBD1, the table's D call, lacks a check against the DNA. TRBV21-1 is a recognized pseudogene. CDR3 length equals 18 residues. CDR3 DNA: TGTGCCAGCAGCAGTCCCCTACCAGGGGACAGGGACTCCTACGAGCAGTACTTC. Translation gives CASSSPLPGDRDSYEQYF.

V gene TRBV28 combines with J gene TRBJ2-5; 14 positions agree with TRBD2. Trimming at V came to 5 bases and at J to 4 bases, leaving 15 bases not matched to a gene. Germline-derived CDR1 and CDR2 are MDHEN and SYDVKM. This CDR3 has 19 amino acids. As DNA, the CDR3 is TGTGCCAGCAGTCCCTCAACCCGACTAGCGGGAGGGATGGGAGAGACCCAGTACTTC. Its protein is CASSPSTRLAGGMGETQYF.

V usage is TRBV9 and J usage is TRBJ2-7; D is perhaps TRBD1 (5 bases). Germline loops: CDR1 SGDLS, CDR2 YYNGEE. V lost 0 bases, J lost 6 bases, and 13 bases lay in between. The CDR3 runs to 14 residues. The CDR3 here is CASSVDARVGEQYF. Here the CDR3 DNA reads TGTGCCAGCAGCGTAGATGCCAGGGTAGGCGAGCAGTACTTC.

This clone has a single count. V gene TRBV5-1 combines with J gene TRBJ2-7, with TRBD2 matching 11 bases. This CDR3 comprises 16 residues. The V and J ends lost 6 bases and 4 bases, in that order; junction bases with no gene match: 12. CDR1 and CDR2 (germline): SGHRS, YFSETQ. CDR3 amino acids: CASNEIAGGPGYEQYF. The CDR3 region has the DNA TGCGCCAGCAACGAAATAGCGGGAGGGCCCGGATACGAGCAGTACTTC.